The rows below give T cell receptor beta chains drawn from one sample of a study of T cell changes during pregnancy in multiple sclerosis. TCRdb's table, derived via immunoSEQ multiplex PCR, lists solely in-frame clones and lacks some. The sample shows tens of thousands of clones, about 90% of them seen only once. This sample comprised PBMCs, obtained in the first trimester of pregnancy. The receptors were gathered from a female donor in good health, serving as a control in a pregnancy study. Some clones in this sample may be carry-over from other donors' samples. Both conserved end residues are part of each CDR3. Fields, in order: clone size, D gene, J gene, V gene, CDR3 protein, CDR3 DNA. A D gene is named only where the DNA matches it firmly. Not all rows give a size; the values are once, few, many and, for expanded clones, a class.

clone size: -
D gene: -
J gene: TRBJ2-7
V gene: TRBV6-6
CDR3 protein: CASSHLVGQGGDEQYF
CDR3 DNA: TGTGCCAGCAGTCACCTGGTGGGCCAGGGAGGAGACGAGCAGTACTTC

clone size: -
D gene: TRBD2
J gene: TRBJ2-3
V gene: TRBV7-6
CDR3 protein: CASSPTTSGRPPSDTQYF
CDR3 DNA: TGTGCCAGCAGCCCGACGACTAGCGGGAGGCCCCCCTCAGATACGCAGTATTTT

clone size: -
D gene: -
J gene: TRBJ1-3
V gene: TRBV7-2
CDR3 protein: CASSPFPHSSGNTIYF
CDR3 DNA: TGTGCCAGCAGCCCGTTCCCCCACAGCTCTGGAAACACCATATATTTT

clone size: few
D gene: -
J gene: TRBJ1-2
V gene: TRBV10-1
CDR3 protein: CASIFRGRNGYTF
CDR3 DNA: TGCGCCAGCATTTTCCGTGGCAGGAATGGCTACACCTTC

clone size: -
D gene: -
J gene: TRBJ1-5
V gene: TRBV7-9
CDR3 protein: CASSLGHNQPQHF
CDR3 DNA: TGTGCCAGCAGCTTAGGTCATAATCAGCCCCAGCATTTT

clone size: -
D gene: -
J gene: TRBJ1-2
V gene: TRBV5-6
CDR3 protein: CASSSQDYYGYTF
CDR3 DNA: TGTGCCAGCAGCTCACAGGATTACTATGGCTACACCTTC

clone size: -
D gene: -
J gene: TRBJ2-3
V gene: TRBV28
CDR3 protein: CANSRQATDTQYF
CDR3 DNA: TGTGCCAATAGTCGACAGGCCACAGATACGCAGTATTTT

clone size: -
D gene: -
J gene: TRBJ1-3
V gene: TRBV28
CDR3 protein: CASSLSFGVSGNTIYF
CDR3 DNA: TGTGCCAGCAGTTTATCTTTCGGAGTCTCTGGAAACACCATATATTTT

clone size: once
D gene: -
J gene: TRBJ2-5
V gene: TRBV27
CDR3 protein: CASGGGVETQYF
CDR3 DNA: TGTGCCAGTGGAGGGGGGGTGGAGACCCAGTACTTC

clone size: -
D gene: -
J gene: TRBJ2-2
V gene: TRBV9
CDR3 protein: CASSVAGRWNTGELFF
CDR3 DNA: TGTGCCAGCAGCGTAGCGGGTAGATGGAACACCGGGGAGCTGTTTTTT

clone size: -
D gene: TRBD2
J gene: TRBJ2-3
V gene: TRBV4-2
CDR3 protein: CTSSLLGDLAGEKDTQYF
CDR3 DNA: TGTACCAGCAGCCTACTCGGGGACTTAGCGGGAGAGAAGGATACGCAGTATTTT

clone size: -
D gene: TRBD1
J gene: TRBJ1-6
V gene: TRBV10-1
CDR3 protein: CASSEGTGHSPLHF
CDR3 DNA: TGCGCCAGCAGTGAGGGGACAGGGCATTCACCCCTCCACTTT

clone size: -
D gene: TRBD1
J gene: TRBJ1-1
V gene: TRBV7-6
CDR3 protein: CASSSKQGGVGTEAFF
CDR3 DNA: TGTGCCAGCAGCTCCAAACAAGGGGGCGTCGGCACTGAAGCTTTCTTT

clone size: -
D gene: -
J gene: TRBJ1-1
V gene: TRBV19
CDR3 protein: CASSEGQSNTEAFF
CDR3 DNA: TGTGCCAGTAGTGAAGGACAGTCGAACACTGAAGCTTTCTTT

clone size: once
D gene: -
J gene: TRBJ2-7
V gene: TRBV6-6
CDR3 protein: CASKAGSSYEQYF
CDR3 DNA: TGTGCTAGCAAAGCGGGTAGCTCCTACGAGCAGTACTTC

clone size: once
D gene: -
J gene: TRBJ1-4
V gene: TRBV28
CDR3 protein: CASTQQGGKLFF
CDR3 DNA: TGTGCCAGCACCCAACAGGGAGGGAAACTGTTTTTT

clone size: -
D gene: -
J gene: TRBJ2-2
V gene: TRBV6-1
CDR3 protein: CASTWERGTGELFF
CDR3 DNA: TGTGCCAGCACCTGGGAAAGGGGCACCGGGGAGCTGTTTTTT

clone size: -
D gene: TRBD1
J gene: TRBJ1-6
V gene: TRBV7-2
CDR3 protein: CASSLRMGQRGSPLHF
CDR3 DNA: TGTGCCAGCAGCTTAAGGATGGGACAGAGGGGTTCACCCCTCCACTTT

clone size: -
D gene: -
J gene: TRBJ2-7
V gene: TRBV10-3
CDR3 protein: CAISDPGGQEPSYEQYF
CDR3 DNA: TGTGCCATCAGTGACCCGGGGGGACAGGAGCCTTCCTACGAGCAGTACTTC

clone size: -
D gene: TRBD1
J gene: TRBJ1-4
V gene: TRBV28
CDR3 protein: CASSSRTGRGEKLFF
CDR3 DNA: TGTGCCAGCAGTTCTCGGACAGGGAGGGGTGAAAAACTGTTTTTT

clone size: -
D gene: -
J gene: TRBJ2-1
V gene: TRBV7-3
CDR3 protein: CASSLYDSPANEQFF
CDR3 DNA: TGTGCCAGCAGCTTATATGACAGTCCGGCTAATGAGCAGTTCTTC

clone size: -
D gene: -
J gene: TRBJ2-5
V gene: TRBV21-1
CDR3 protein: CASSNGHEPTGADETQYF
CDR3 DNA: TGTGCCAGCAGCAACGGCCATGAACCGACAGGGGCGGACGAGACCCAGTACTTC

clone size: -
D gene: TRBD2
J gene: TRBJ2-1
V gene: TRBV28
CDR3 protein: CASSEGVAGDGIYNEQFF
CDR3 DNA: TGTGCCAGCAGTGAGGGGGTAGCGGGAGACGGAATTTACAATGAGCAGTTCTTC

clone size: -
D gene: -
J gene: TRBJ2-1
V gene: TRBV5-1
CDR3 protein: CASEPGGSYNEQFF
CDR3 DNA: TGCGCCAGCGAACCAGGGGGGTCCTACAATGAGCAGTTCTTC

clone size: -
D gene: -
J gene: TRBJ1-2
V gene: TRBV5-1
CDR3 protein: CASSLAPVGRDGYTF
CDR3 DNA: TGCGCCAGCAGCTTGGCCCCGGTTGGCAGGGATGGCTACACCTTC

clone size: -
D gene: TRBD2
J gene: TRBJ2-5
V gene: TRBV7-7
CDR3 protein: CASSLTGGRETQYF
CDR3 DNA: TGTGCCAGCAGCTTAACGGGGGGGCGGGAGACCCAGTACTTC

clone size: -
D gene: -
J gene: TRBJ2-7
V gene: TRBV19
CDR3 protein: CASSIGGQAHEQYF
CDR3 DNA: TGTGCCAGTAGTATCGGCGGGCAAGCGCACGAGCAGTACTTC

clone size: -
D gene: TRBD2
J gene: TRBJ2-1
V gene: TRBV10-3
CDR3 protein: CAISGTSGYNEQFF
CDR3 DNA: TGTGCCATCAGTGGGACTAGCGGTTACAATGAGCAGTTCTTC

clone size: -
D gene: TRBD1
J gene: TRBJ1-4
V gene: TRBV6-1
CDR3 protein: CASRWTGEGKLFF
CDR3 DNA: TGTGCCAGCAGGTGGACAGGGGAGGGAAAACTGTTTTTT

clone size: -
D gene: -
J gene: TRBJ2-5
V gene: TRBV29-1
CDR3 protein: CSVEDVSEGFQETQYF
CDR3 DNA: TGCAGCGTTGAAGATGTAAGTGAGGGATTCCAAGAGACCCAGTACTTC

clone size: -
D gene: TRBD2
J gene: TRBJ2-1
V gene: TRBV6-1
CDR3 protein: CASIRLAAYNEQFF
CDR3 DNA: TGTGCCAGCATTCGACTAGCGGCCTACAATGAGCAGTTCTTC

clone size: -
D gene: TRBD1
J gene: TRBJ1-4
V gene: TRBV5-1
CDR3 protein: CASSFLTGETEKLFF
CDR3 DNA: TGCGCCAGCAGCTTTCTGACAGGGGAGACGGAAAAACTGTTTTTT

clone size: -
D gene: TRBD1
J gene: TRBJ1-4
V gene: TRBV7-8
CDR3 protein: CASRTPTGVPNEKLFF
CDR3 DNA: TGTGCCAGCAGGACTCCGACAGGGGTACCTAATGAAAAACTGTTTTTT

clone size: -
D gene: TRBD2
J gene: TRBJ2-5
V gene: TRBV23-1
CDR3 protein: CASSHPRLAGVGETQYF
CDR3 DNA: TGCGCCAGCAGTCACCCCAGACTAGCGGGCGTGGGGGAGACCCAGTACTTC

clone size: -
D gene: -
J gene: TRBJ2-7
V gene: TRBV6-1
CDR3 protein: CASSEALGLGAATYEQYF
CDR3 DNA: TGTGCCAGCAGTGAAGCGCTGGGTCTGGGGGCAGCAACCTACGAGCAGTACTTC

clone size: -
D gene: -
J gene: TRBJ2-7
V gene: TRBV7-9
CDR3 protein: CASSSDRQPSYEQYF
CDR3 DNA: TGTGCCAGCAGCTCAGACCGACAGCCCTCCTACGAGCAGTACTTC

clone size: few
D gene: TRBD2
J gene: TRBJ2-3
V gene: TRBV6-4
CDR3 protein: CASSVAGGTDTQYF
CDR3 DNA: TGTGCCAGCAGTGTAGCGGGGGGAACAGATACGCAGTATTTT

clone size: -
D gene: TRBD1
J gene: TRBJ1-2
V gene: TRBV10-3
CDR3 protein: CATQETGYNGYTF
CDR3 DNA: TGTGCCACCCAAGAGACAGGGTATAATGGCTACACCTTC

clone size: -
D gene: TRBD1
J gene: TRBJ2-1
V gene: TRBV13
CDR3 protein: CASSSRDRGLDEQFF
CDR3 DNA: TGTGCCAGCAGCAGCCGGGACAGGGGGCTAGATGAGCAGTTCTTC

clone size: -
D gene: -
J gene: TRBJ2-1
V gene: TRBV27
CDR3 protein: CASSPTGRRGYNEQFF
CDR3 DNA: TGTGCCAGCAGTCCGACGGGGCGGAGGGGTTACAATGAGCAGTTCTTC

clone size: once
D gene: -
J gene: TRBJ1-2
V gene: TRBV27
CDR3 protein: CASSLSAERAGYTF
CDR3 DNA: TGTGCCAGCAGTTTATCGGCTGAGAGGGCTGGCTACACCTTC

clone size: -
D gene: -
J gene: TRBJ2-2
V gene: TRBV13
CDR3 protein: CASSLPPSGTGELFF
CDR3 DNA: TGTGCCAGCAGCTTACCCCCATCAGGGACCGGGGAGCTGTTTTTT